The TCR beta chain under discussion was sequenced for a study of cytomegalovirus exposure and HLA in healthy donors. V dropped 0 bases and J dropped 2 bases, with 13 bases sitting between them. This CDR3 has 16 residues. From germline, CDR1 is LGHNA and CDR2 YSLEER. PCR used 60 Vbeta primers and 13 Jbeta primers. The method was immunoSEQ multiplex PCR; TCRdb's version includes in-frame clones alone and lacks a portion of them. The sample holds under 90,000 clones, 70% to 90% seen once. This clone turned up a few times. The rearrangement links TRBV4-3 to TRBJ1-1; a weak D match, TRBD1 (5 bases). The source is a man aged 18 to 29 in good health and CMV-seronegative. The sequenced sample consisted of PBMCs. The CDR3 DNA sequence: TGCGCCAGCAGCCAAGATGGGGCAGGATCCAACACTGAAGCTTTCTTT. This codes for CASSQDGAGSNTEAFF.